A single sample gave rise to the 19 T cell receptor beta chains below, sequenced in a study of T cell responses to AZD1222 COVID-19 vaccine. The assay was immunoSEQ multiplex PCR, and TCRdb's table has in-frame clones only and misses some. The sample records tens of thousands of clones, just over 85% being singletons. This specimen consisted of peripheral blood, obtained on day 0 of AZD1222 vaccination. These receptors originate from an adult in good health.

The chain combines TRBV30 with TRBJ1-6; D not resolved. Germline V gives CDR1 GTSNPN, CDR2 SVGIG (reference sequence). V lost 0 bases and J lost 10, with 7 bases in between. This CDR3 is 12 amino acids long. CDR3 loop: CAWSVLRSPLHF. In DNA form, the CDR3 reads TGTGCCTGGAGTGTATTACGGTCACCCCTCCACTTT.

The chain has TRBV9 and TRBJ1-2; 10 nucleotides agree with TRBD1. V lost 4 bases, J lost 4 bases, and 7 bases stayed unmatched. This CDR3 comprises 15 residues. Germline-derived CDR1 and CDR2 are SGDLS and YYNGEE. The CDR3 loop reads CASSSDRGSVYGYTF. The CDR3 nucleotides read TGTGCCAGCAGCTCGGACAGGGGGTCGGTCTATGGCTACACCTTC.

The gene calls are TRBV6-6 and TRBJ2-5; 8 positions agree with TRBD1. Germline assignment: CDR1 MNHNY and CDR2 SVGAGI (reference sequence). The CDR3 contains 17 residues. The trim removed 5 bases at V and 5 bases at J, leaving 16 bases unmatched. The CDR3, as DNA: TGTGCCAGCAGTCGCGCCGTCCTGTCAGGGGGCAAGGAGACCCAGTACTTC. As protein: CASSRAVLSGGKETQYF.

The J gene is TRBJ2-2, the V gene TRBV2, with D possibly being TRBD1 (5 bases). This CDR3 comprises 11 residues. CDR1 and CDR2 (germline): SNHLY, FYNNEI. The CDR3 DNA follows: TGTGGCATGAAGGGGACCGGGGAGCTGTTTTTT. It is translated as CGMKGTGELFF. The complete variable domain, with remaining parts taken from reference TRBV2 and TRBJ2-2, reads EPEVTQTPSHQVTQMGQEVILRCVPISNHLYFYWYRQILGQKVEFLVSFYNNEISEKSEIFDDQFSVERPDGSNFTLKIRSTKLEDSAMYFCGMKGTGELFFGEGSRLTVL.

The chain recombines TRBV25-1 with TRBJ1-4; D gene uncertain. Trimming removed 3 bases at V and 4 bases at J, with 6 bases between. Germline assignment: CDR1 MGHDK and CDR2 SYGVNS. The CDR3 runs to 13 residues. Here the CDR3 reads CASSDALNEKLFF. The CDR3 DNA reads as TGTGCCAGCAGTGATGCCCTTAATGAAAAACTGTTTTTT.

The CDR3 here is CASSVGQGLNEKLFF. The CDR3 nucleotides are TGTGCCAGCAGCGTAGGGCAGGGCCTTAATGAAAAACTGTTTTTT. V gene TRBV9 combines with J gene TRBJ1-4, with a weak D call TRBD1 (5 bases). V lost 0 bases, J lost 4 bases, and 10 bases lay in between. Germline loops: CDR1 SGDLS, CDR2 YYNGEE. This CDR3 has 15 residues.

The chain recombines TRBV18 with TRBJ1-5; maybe TRBD1 (5 bases). Deletions cut 8 bases from V and 7 bases from J, with 12 bases between. There are 12 residues in the CDR3. Germline V CDR1 and CDR2: KGHSH, LQKENI. The CDR3 reads CASRGEEQPQHF. The CDR3 DNA is TGTGCCAGCAGGGGTGAGGAGCAGCCCCAGCATTTT.

This rearrangement joins TRBV21-1 to TRBJ1-5. TRBV21-1 is a pseudogene segment. This CDR3 comprises 16 residues. CDR3 nucleotide sequence: TGTGCCAGCAGCGAGGGTTGTAGCTTCTATAATCAGCCCCAGCATTTT. As protein: CASSEGCSFYNQPQHF.

V gene TRBV3-1 (or the pseudogene TRBV3-2) combines with J gene TRBJ1-1; unclear D gene. CDR3 length: 15 amino acids. Germline CDR1 is LGHDT and CDR2 is YNNKEL (reference sequence). Trimming stripped 4 bases from V and 4 bases from J, with 16 bases between. The CDR3 protein is CASSLRRTVRTEAFF. The CDR3 DNA reads as TGTGCCAGCAGCCTCCGAAGGACTGTCCGCACTGAAGCTTTCTTT.

This chain links TRBV13 with TRBJ2-3, with 12 nucleotides matching TRBD1. V lost 4 bases, J lost 3 bases, and 5 bases stayed unmatched. This CDR3 is built from 16 residues. Germline V gene lookup returns CDR1 PRHDT and CDR2 FYEKMQ (reference sequence). CDR3 region: CASSSRDRGLTDTQYF. The CDR3 nucleotides are TGTGCCAGCAGCTCCCGGGACAGGGGGCTTACAGATACGCAGTATTTT.

This clone has only one observation. V usage is TRBV5-6 and J usage is TRBJ2-2; perhaps TRBD1 as D (5 bases). V shed 4 bases and J shed 3 bases, with 16 bases lying between them. Germline CDR1 reads SGHDT; CDR2 reads YYEEEE. The CDR3 loop spans 16 amino acids. The CDR3 reads CASSRNTGTYTGELFF. The DNA of the CDR3 is TGTGCCAGCAGCAGGAATACAGGAACGTACACCGGGGAGCTGTTTTTT. The full variable domain, with the rest looked up from reference TRBV5-6 and TRBJ2-2, is DAGVTQSPTHLIKTRGQQVTLRCSPKSGHDTVSWYQQALGQGPQFIFQYYEEEERQRGNFPDRFSGHQFPNYSSELNVNALLLGDSALYLCASSRNTGTYTGELFFGEGSRLTVL.

This rearrangement joins TRBV28 to TRBJ2-2; 8 positions agree with TRBD2. V was clipped by 11 bases and J by 5 bases; unmatched bases: 7. The CDR3 loop spans 13 amino acids. Germline assignment: CDR1 MDHEN and CDR2 SYDVKM. For the CDR3, the DNA is TGTGCCGGAAGCGGGAGACCTACCGGGGAGCTGTTTTTT. It codes for CAGSGRPTGELFF. The full variable domain, completed using reference TRBV28 and TRBJ2-2, is DVKVTQSSRYLVKRTGEKVFLECVQDMDHENMFWYRQDPGLGLRLIYFSYDVKMKEKGDIPEGYSVSREKKERFSLILESASTNQTSMYLCAGSGRPTGELFFGEGSRLTVL.

The genes are TRBV28 and TRBJ2-2; TRBD2 is a possible D gene (6 bases). The CDR3 loop spans 16 amino acids. Germline loops: CDR1 MDHEN, CDR2 SYDVKM. V dropped 6 bases and J dropped 4 bases, with 18 bases sitting between them. CDR3 region: CASRNSGVRGTGELFF. The DNA of the CDR3 is TGTGCCAGCAGAAACTCGGGAGTAAGGGGCACCGGGGAGCTGTTTTTT.

This clone showed up just once. The gene calls are TRBV9 and TRBJ1-6, with 7 bases matching TRBD1. Germline CDR1 SGDLS, CDR2 YYNGEE. V was clipped by 5 bases and J by 9 bases; unmatched bases: 8. The CDR3 loop spans 14 amino acids. The CDR3 nucleotides are TGTGCCAGCAGGGGGGGTGACAGGGTTTCACCCCTCCACTTT. Protein sequence: CASRGGDRVSPLHF.

V usage is TRBV7-3 and J usage is TRBJ1-4; no clear D gene. Deletions cut 4 bases from V and 0 bases from J, with 15 bases between. The germline CDR1 and CDR2 sequences are SGHTA and FQGTGA. The CDR3 runs to 17 residues. The CDR3: CASSSPGSRATNEKLFF. The CDR3 DNA follows: TGTGCCAGCAGCTCCCCGGGGTCGAGGGCAACTAATGAAAAACTGTTTTTT.

This chain connects TRBV5-1 to TRBJ1-1; 8 bases line up with TRBD1. The CDR3 has 14 residues. V lost 5 bases, J lost 3 bases, and 6 bases stayed unmatched. Germline V gene data show CDR1 as SGHRS and CDR2 as YFSETQ. In DNA form, the CDR3 reads TGCGCCAGCAGTCCAGGGGGCACGGACACTGAAGCTTTCTTT. Translated: CASSPGGTDTEAFF. Based on the CDR3 plus reference TRBV5-1 and TRBJ1-1, the full variable domain is KAGVTQTPRYLIKTRGQQVTLSCSPISGHRSVSWYQQTPGQGLQFLFEYFSETQRNKGNFPGRFSGRQFSNSRSEMNVSTLELGDSALYLCASSPGGTDTEAFFGQGTRLTVV.

This chain joins TRBV18 and TRBJ2-2; 7 bases align to TRBD1. Losses at the gene ends were 0 bases for V and 1 base for J; bases not matched to a gene: 2. This CDR3 is 16 amino acids long. The germline V gene encodes CDR1 KGHSH and CDR2 LQKENI. The CDR3 protein is CASSPPPGGNTGELFF. The CDR3 DNA is TGTGCCAGCTCACCACCGCCAGGGGGGAACACCGGGGAGCTGTTTTTT. Full variable domain (rest looked up from reference TRBV18 and TRBJ2-2): NAGVMQNPRHLVRRRGQEARLRCSPMKGHSHVYWYRQLPEEGLKFMVYLQKENIIDESGMPKERFSAEFPKEGPSILRIQQVVRGDSAAYFCASSPPPGGNTGELFFGEGSRLTVL.

The V gene is TRBV27, the J gene TRBJ1-2; no clear D gene. Germline V gives CDR1 MNHEY, CDR2 SMNVEV (reference sequence). V dropped 3 bases and J dropped 0 bases, with 11 bases sitting between them. This CDR3 is built from 15 residues. The CDR3 protein is CASSLGGVANYGYTF. The CDR3 DNA follows: TGTGCCAGCAGTTTGGGCGGAGTAGCTAACTATGGCTACACCTTC.

This chain connects TRBV5-4 to TRBJ2-5; 9 bases fit TRBD1. The CDR3 consists of 16 residues. V was clipped by 1 base and J by 4 bases; unmatched bases: 8. Germline loops: CDR1 SGHNT, CDR2 YYREEE (reference sequence). CDR3 region: CASSLPRTGVAETQYF. The CDR3 bases are TGTGCCAGCAGCTTGCCTCGGACAGGGGTGGCAGAGACCCAGTACTTC.